This is a list of T cell receptor beta chains from one sample in a study of blood T cells in healthy people across ages. TCRdb called the 5' RACE reads again in MiXCR, with one record for every CDR3 protein. The table lists about 830,000 distinct CDR3 sequences, 55% to 65% of them singletons, with 25% to 35% in the top ten. The sequencing input was blood. Receptor source: a man aged 25 to 45 in good health. The CDR3 runs from the conserved cysteine through the conserved F or W. A D gene is named only where the DNA matches it firmly. A clone size is listed for some rows: how often the clone was seen (once, few, many), or a class if it is expanded.

V: TRBV6-5; D: TRBD2; size: -; J: TRBJ2-7; DNA: TGTGCCAGCAGTTTATTGGCGGTAGCGGGGGACCCCTACGAGCAGTACTTC; CDR3: CASSLLAVAGDPYEQYF
V: TRBV7-9; D: -; size: -; J: TRBJ1-5; DNA: TGTGCCAGCAGCTTTGGGGGGGGAGGCAATCAGCCCCAGCATTTT; CDR3: CASSFGGGGNQPQHF
V: TRBV7-3; D: -; size: -; J: TRBJ2-1; DNA: TGTGCCAGCAGCCCCATAAGCGAGGGTGAGCAGTTCTTC; CDR3: CASSPISEGEQFF
V: TRBV20-1; D: TRBD2; size: -; J: TRBJ2-1; DNA: TGCAGTGCTCAAAACCATAAGGTGACTAGCGGGGGCTCCTACAATGAGCAGTTCTTC; CDR3: CSAQNHKVTSGGSYNEQFF
V: TRBV24-1; D: -; size: -; J: TRBJ2-4; DNA: TGTGCCTCCTCTACTGCGGGGGCGGAAAACATTCAGTACTTC; CDR3: CASSTAGAENIQYF
V: TRBV2; D: -; size: -; J: TRBJ1-2; DNA: TGTGAGATCGACAGGAAACGATTTGGCCACACCTTC; CDR3: CEIDRKRFGHTF
V: TRBV20-1; D: -; size: -; J: TRBJ1-1; DNA: TGCAGTGCTTTTGGGACATCTTTGAGGAACACTGAAGCTTTCTTT; CDR3: CSAFGTSLRNTEAFF
V: TRBV20-1; D: TRBD1; size: -; J: TRBJ2-5; DNA: TGCAGTGCTAGGAACCCCGGACAGGGGGTTTGGGGCCAAGAGACCCAGTACTTC; CDR3: CSARNPGQGVWGQETQYF
V: TRBV28; D: TRBD1; size: few; J: TRBJ1-5; DNA: TGTGCCAGCATCGTGGGGCAGGGGGATCAGCCCCAGCATTTT; CDR3: CASIVGQGDQPQHF
V: TRBV6-5; D: -; size: few; J: TRBJ2-3; DNA: TGTGCCAGCAGTTACTCGGACGGAGATACGCAGTATTTT; CDR3: CASSYSDGDTQYF
V: TRBV14; D: TRBD1; size: -; J: TRBJ2-3; DNA: TGTGCCAGCAGCCAAGGTCCGGGACAGGAAAGCACAGATACGCAGTATTTT; CDR3: CASSQGPGQESTDTQYF
V: TRBV6-5; D: -; size: -; J: TRBJ2-6; DNA: TGTGCCAGCAGTTCGACAGGCCGAACCGGGGCCAACGTCCTGACTTTC; CDR3: CASSSTGRTGANVLTF
V: TRBV13; D: -; size: -; J: TRBJ1-6; DNA: TGTGCCAGCAGCTTGAGCAGGGGTATTGGGGTCCAGGATTCACCCCTCCACTTT; CDR3: CASSLSRGIGVQDSPLHF